This T cell receptor beta chain was recorded in a study of PD-1 blockade in classical Hodgkin lymphoma. Across the whole study: Patients were treated with nivolumab at 3 mg/kg, and this was given intravenously every 2 weeks.

With no exception, relapse followed autologous stem cell transplantation in all patients, and brentuximab vedotin exposure varied. Here immunoSEQ multiplex PCR was the method, and the copy in TCRdb shows in-frame clones only, minus some. Here the sample spans tens of thousands of clones, about two thirds being singletons. Study observations and caveats: Compared with baseline, CD4+ but not CD8+ TCR diversity had risen significantly by C4D1.

J lost 2 bases, V lost 0 bases, and 4 bases had no gene match. The germline V gene encodes CDR1 SGHKS and CDR2 YYEKEE (reference sequence). The CDR3 totals 16 residues. A note on this clone: Its antigen is currently unknown.

This sample comprised peripheral blood mononuclear cells (PBMCs), obtained at baseline. This chain uses TRBV5-5 with TRBJ1-3; 8 positions agree with TRBD1. The receptor comes from a human donor with classical Hodgkin lymphoma. The CDR3 is CASSLDTQGAGNTIYF. Here the CDR3 DNA reads TGTGCCAGCAGCTTGGACACACAGGGGGCTGGAAACACCATATATTTT.